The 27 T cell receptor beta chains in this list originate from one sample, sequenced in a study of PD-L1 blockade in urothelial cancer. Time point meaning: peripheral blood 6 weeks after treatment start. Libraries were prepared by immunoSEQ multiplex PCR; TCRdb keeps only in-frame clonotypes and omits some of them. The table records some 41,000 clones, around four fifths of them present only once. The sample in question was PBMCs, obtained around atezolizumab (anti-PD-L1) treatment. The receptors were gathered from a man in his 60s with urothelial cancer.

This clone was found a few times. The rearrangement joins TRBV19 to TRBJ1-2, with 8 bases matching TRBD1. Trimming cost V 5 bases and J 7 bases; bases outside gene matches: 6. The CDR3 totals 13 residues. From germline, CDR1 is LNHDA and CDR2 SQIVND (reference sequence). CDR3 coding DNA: TGTGCCAGTAGTGACAGGGGAGTTGCTGGCTACACCTTC. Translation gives CASSDRGVAGYTF.

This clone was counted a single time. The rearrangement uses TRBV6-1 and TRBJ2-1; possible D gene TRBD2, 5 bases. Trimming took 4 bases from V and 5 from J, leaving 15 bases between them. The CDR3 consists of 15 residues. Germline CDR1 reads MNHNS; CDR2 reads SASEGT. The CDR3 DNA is TGTGCCAGCAGTGCCTCTAGACGGGGTCACAATGAGCAGTTCTTC. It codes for CASSASRRGHNEQFF.

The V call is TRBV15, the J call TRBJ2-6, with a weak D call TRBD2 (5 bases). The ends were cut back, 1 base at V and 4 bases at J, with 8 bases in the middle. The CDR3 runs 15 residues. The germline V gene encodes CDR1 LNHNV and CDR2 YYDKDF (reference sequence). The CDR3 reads CATSRGGIGANVLTF. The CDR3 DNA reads TGTGCCACCAGCAGAGGAGGGATAGGGGCCAACGTCCTGACTTTC.

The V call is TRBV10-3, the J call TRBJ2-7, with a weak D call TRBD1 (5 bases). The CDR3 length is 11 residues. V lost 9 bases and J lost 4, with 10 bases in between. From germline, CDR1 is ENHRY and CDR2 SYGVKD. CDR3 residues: CAILQGYEQYF. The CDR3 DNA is TGTGCCATTCTCCAGGGTTACGAGCAGTACTTC.

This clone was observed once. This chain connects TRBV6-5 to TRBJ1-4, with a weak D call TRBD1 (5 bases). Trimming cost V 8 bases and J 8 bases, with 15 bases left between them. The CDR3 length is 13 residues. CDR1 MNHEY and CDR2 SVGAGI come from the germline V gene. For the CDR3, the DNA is TGTGCCAGCCTTCGGTCTAAGGGGGAAAAACTGTTTTTT. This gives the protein CASLRSKGEKLFF.

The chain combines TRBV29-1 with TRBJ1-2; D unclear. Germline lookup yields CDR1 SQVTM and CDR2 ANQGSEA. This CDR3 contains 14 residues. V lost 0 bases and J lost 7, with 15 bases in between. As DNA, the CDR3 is TGCAGCGTTGAAGATGAGGGTTTGCAAACTGGCTACACCTTC. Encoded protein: CSVEDEGLQTGYTF.

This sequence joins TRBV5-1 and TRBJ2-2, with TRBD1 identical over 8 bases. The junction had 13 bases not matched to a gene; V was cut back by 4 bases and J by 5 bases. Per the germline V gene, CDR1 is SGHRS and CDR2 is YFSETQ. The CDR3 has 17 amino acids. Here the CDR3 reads CASSVNSGGGETGELFF. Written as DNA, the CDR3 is TGCGCCAGCAGCGTCAACTCAGGGGGCGGTGAGACCGGGGAGCTGTTTTTT.

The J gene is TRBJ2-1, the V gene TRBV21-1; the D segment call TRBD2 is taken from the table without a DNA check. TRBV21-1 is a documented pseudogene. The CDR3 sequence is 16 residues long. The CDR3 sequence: CASSKVAGSSYNEQFF. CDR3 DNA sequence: TGTGCCAGCAGCAAAGTAGCTGGGAGCTCCTACAATGAGCAGTTCTTC.

The CDR3 loop is CASSLLEEQFF. Here the CDR3 DNA reads TGCGCCAGCAGCTTGCTGGAGGAGCAGTTCTTC. This chain uses TRBV5-1 with TRBJ2-1; D call uncertain. Germline V gives CDR1 SGHRS, CDR2 YFSETQ. The CDR3 has 11 amino acids. V lost 1 base, J lost 10 bases, and 6 bases lay in between.

The CDR3 sequence is CASSQTGATDTQYF. In DNA form, the CDR3 reads TGTGCCAGCAGCCAGACAGGGGCCACAGATACGCAGTATTTT. The chain has TRBV7-3 and TRBJ2-3, with 8 bases that match TRBD1. Germline trimming cut 5 bases from V and 2 bases from J; bases unmatched to any gene: 3. The germline CDR1 and CDR2 sequences are SGHTA and FQGTGA. The CDR3 totals 14 residues.

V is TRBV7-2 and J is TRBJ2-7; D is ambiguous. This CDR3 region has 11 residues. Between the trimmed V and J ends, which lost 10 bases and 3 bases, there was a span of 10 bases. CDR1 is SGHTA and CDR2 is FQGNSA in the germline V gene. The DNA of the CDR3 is TGTGCCACGGGTCGTTTCTACGAGCAGTACTTC. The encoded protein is CATGRFYEQYF.

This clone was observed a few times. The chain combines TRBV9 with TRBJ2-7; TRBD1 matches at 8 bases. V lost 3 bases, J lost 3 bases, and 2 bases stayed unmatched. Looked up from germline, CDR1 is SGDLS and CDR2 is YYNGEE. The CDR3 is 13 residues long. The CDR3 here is CASSAGTGYEQYF. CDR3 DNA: TGTGCCAGCAGCGCCGGGACAGGCTACGAGCAGTACTTC. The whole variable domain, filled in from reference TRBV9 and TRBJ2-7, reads DSGVTQTPKHLITATGQRVTLRCSPRSGDLSVYWYQQSLDQGLQFLIQYYNGEERAKGNILERFSAQQFPDLHSELNLSSLELGDSALYFCASSAGTGYEQYFGPGTRLTVT.

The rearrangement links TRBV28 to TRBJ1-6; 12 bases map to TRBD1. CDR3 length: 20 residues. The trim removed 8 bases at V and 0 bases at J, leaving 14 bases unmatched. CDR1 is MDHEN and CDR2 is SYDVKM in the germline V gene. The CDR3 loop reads CASAAGTGGASRSYNSPLHF. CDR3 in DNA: TGTGCCAGCGCTGCCGGGACAGGGGGCGCGTCTCGCTCCTATAATTCACCCCTCCACTTT.

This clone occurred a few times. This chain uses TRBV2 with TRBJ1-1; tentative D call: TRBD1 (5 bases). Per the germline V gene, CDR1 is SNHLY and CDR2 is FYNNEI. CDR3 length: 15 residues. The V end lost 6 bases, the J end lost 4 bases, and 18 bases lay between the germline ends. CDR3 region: CASRLEGISSTEAFF. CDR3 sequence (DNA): TGTGCCAGCAGGCTGGAGGGGATTTCTAGCACTGAAGCTTTCTTT.

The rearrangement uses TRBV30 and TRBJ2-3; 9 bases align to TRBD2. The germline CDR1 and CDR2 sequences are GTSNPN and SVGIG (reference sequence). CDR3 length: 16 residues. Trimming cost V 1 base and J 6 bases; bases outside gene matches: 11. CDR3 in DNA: TGTGCCTGGAGTGGTAGCGGGGGAGCGCCTGGGGATACGCAGTATTTT. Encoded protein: CAWSGSGGAPGDTQYF. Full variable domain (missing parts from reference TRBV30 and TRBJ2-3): SQTIHQWPATLVQPVGSPLSLECTVEGTSNPNLYWYRQAAGRGLQLLFYSVGIGQISSEVPQNLSASRPQDRQFILSSKKLLLSDSGFYLCAWSGSGGAPGDTQYFGPGTRLTVL.

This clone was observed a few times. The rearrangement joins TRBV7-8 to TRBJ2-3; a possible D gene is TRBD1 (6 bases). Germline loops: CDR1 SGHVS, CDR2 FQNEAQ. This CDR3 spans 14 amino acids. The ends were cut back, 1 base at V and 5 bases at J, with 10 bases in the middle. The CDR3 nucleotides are TGTGCCAGCAGCTTAGACAGGGCGGTAGATACGCAGTATTTT. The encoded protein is CASSLDRAVDTQYF. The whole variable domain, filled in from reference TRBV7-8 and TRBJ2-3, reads GAGVSQSPRYKVAKRGQDVALRCDPISGHVSLFWYQQALGQGPEFLTYFQNEAQLDKSGLPSDRFFAERPEGSVSTLKIQRTQQEDSAVYLCASSLDRAVDTQYFGPGTRLTVL.

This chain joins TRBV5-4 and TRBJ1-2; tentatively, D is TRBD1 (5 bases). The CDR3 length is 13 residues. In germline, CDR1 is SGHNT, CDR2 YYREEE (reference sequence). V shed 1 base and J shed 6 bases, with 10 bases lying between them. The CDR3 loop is CASSLFGGNGYTF. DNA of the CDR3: TGTGCCAGCAGCTTGTTCGGGGGGAATGGCTACACCTTC.

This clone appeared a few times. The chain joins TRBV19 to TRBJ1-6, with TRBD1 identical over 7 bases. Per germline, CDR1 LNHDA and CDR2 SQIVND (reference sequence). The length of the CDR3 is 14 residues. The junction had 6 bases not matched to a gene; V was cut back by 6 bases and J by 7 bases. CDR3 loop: CASRVGTENSPLHF. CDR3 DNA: TGTGCCAGTAGAGTCGGGACAGAAAATTCACCCCTCCACTTT.

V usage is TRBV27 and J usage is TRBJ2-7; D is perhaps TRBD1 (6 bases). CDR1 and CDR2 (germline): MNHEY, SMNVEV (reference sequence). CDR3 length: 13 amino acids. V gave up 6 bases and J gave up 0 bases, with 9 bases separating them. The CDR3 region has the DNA TGTGCCAGCAGCACAGGGTCCTCCTACGAGCAGTACTTC. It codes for CASSTGSSYEQYF.

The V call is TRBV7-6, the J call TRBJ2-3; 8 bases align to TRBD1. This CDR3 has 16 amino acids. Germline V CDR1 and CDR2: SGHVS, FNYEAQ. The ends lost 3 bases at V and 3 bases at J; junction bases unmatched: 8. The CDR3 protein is CASSFSGQVWTDTQYF. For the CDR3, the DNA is TGTGCCAGCAGCTTTTCGGGACAGGTCTGGACAGATACGCAGTATTTT.

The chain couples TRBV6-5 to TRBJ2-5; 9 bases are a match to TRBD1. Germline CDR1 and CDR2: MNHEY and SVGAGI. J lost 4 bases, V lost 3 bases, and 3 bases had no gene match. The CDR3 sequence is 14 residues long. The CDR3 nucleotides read TGTGCCAGCAGTTATGCGGACAGGGGAGAGACCCAGTACTTC. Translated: CASSYADRGETQYF.

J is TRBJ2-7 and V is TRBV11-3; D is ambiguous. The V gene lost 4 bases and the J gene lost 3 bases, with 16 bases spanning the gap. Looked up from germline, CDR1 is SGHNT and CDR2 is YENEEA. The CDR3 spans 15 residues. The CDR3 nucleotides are TGTGCCAGCAGCTACGCAGTTGGCCAGTACTACGAGCAGTACTTC. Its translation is CASSYAVGQYYEQYF.

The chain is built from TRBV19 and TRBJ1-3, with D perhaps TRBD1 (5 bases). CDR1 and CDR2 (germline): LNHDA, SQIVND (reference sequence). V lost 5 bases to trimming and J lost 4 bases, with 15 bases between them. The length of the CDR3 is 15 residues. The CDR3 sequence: CASSDPGGSGNTIYF. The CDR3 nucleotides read TGTGCCAGTAGTGACCCCGGGGGGTCGGGAAACACCATATATTTT.

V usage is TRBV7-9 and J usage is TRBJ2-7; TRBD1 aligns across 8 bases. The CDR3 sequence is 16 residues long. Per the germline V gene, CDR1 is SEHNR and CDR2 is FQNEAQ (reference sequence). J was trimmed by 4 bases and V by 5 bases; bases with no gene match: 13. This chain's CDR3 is CASSLTDRTGTYEQYF. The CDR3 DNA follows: TGTGCCAGCAGCCTTACCGACCGGACAGGGACTTACGAGCAGTACTTC.

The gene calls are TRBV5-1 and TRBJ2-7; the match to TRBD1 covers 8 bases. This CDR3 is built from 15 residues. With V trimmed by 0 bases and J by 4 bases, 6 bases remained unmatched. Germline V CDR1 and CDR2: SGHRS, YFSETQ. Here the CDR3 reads CASSLAAGGLYEQYF. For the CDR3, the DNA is TGCGCCAGCAGCTTGGCGGCAGGGGGCCTTTACGAGCAGTACTTC.

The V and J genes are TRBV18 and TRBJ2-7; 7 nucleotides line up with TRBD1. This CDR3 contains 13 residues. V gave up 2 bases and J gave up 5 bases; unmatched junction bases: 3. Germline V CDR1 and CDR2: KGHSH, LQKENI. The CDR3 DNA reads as TGTGCCAGCTCACCAGGACAGGACAACGAGCAGTACTTC. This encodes CASSPGQDNEQYF.

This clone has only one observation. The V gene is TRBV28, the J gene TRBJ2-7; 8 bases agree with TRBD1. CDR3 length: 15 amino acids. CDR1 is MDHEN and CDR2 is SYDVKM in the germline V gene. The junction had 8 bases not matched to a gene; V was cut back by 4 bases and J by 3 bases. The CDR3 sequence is CASSSIVDRVYEQYF. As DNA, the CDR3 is TGTGCCAGCAGTTCAATTGTGGACAGGGTCTACGAGCAGTACTTC.